This record covers a single T cell receptor beta chain. The data were taken from a study of technical replicates of blood from a handful of donors. Measured with immunoSEQ multiplex PCR; TCRdb has only the in-frame clones, and not every one. The sample records 95,000 or so clones, around 96% being singletons. Germline CDR1 and CDR2: MDHEN and SYDVKM. The CDR3 spans 15 residues. Trimming pared 5 bases from V and 6 bases from J, leaving 20 bases between. Sequencing was carried out using T cells isolated from PBMCs. This receptor was obtained from a human donor in good health. The rearrangement links TRBV28 to TRBJ2-7; weak D call: TRBD1 (6 bases). CDR3 sequence reads: CASSLSPGQYSEQYF. As DNA, the CDR3 is TGTGCCAGCAGTCTCTCGCCGGGACAATATAGCGAGCAGTACTTC.